This entry lists 3 T cell receptor beta chains sequenced from one sample in a study of Ad26.COV2.S vaccination and SARS-CoV-2 variants. The table came from immunoSEQ multiplex PCR; TCRdb's copy has only in-frame clones and leaves some out. The data contain fewer than 900,000 clones, roughly 90% of them singletons. Treatment specified: some 20 received Ad26.COV2.S at low or high dose, single or two shots; roughly 5 received placebo; per-sample allocation not given. Following the first vaccine or placebo injection, samples were taken on day 63. Material: peripheral blood, obtained in a trial of Ad26.COV2.S vaccine versus placebo. The receptors shown here come from a person between 18 and 65 years old who received the Ad26.COV2.S COVID-19 vaccine or a placebo.

The rearrangement uses TRBV3-1 (or the pseudogene TRBV3-2) and TRBJ2-5, with D unresolved. CDR1 is LGHDT, CDR2 YNNKEL, per germline (reference sequence). V lost 1 base and J lost 9, with 15 bases in between. CDR3 size: 14 residues. DNA for the CDR3: TGTGCCAGCAGCCAAGGACACCAAGGAAAGGCCCAGTACTTC. It codes for CASSQGHQGKAQYF.

The chain uses TRBV19 and TRBJ2-3; 8 nucleotides line up with TRBD1. Trimming cost V 5 bases and J 6 bases; bases outside gene matches: 4. Germline V gene lookup returns CDR1 LNHDA and CDR2 SQIVND (reference sequence). CDR3 length: 13 amino acids. The CDR3 DNA reads as TGTGCCAGTAGTTTAAGACAGGGGGATACGCAGTATTTT. Its translation: CASSLRQGDTQYF.

This clone was seen a few times. The chain uses TRBV12-1 and TRBJ2-7; the D call of TRBD1 is as the table states it, not checked on the DNA. TRBV12-1 is classified as a pseudogene. This CDR3 region has 14 residues. CDR3 in amino acids: CASSPDRRGFGQYF. The CDR3 DNA is TGTGCCAGCAGCCCCGACCGTAGGGGTTTTGGGCAGTACTTC.